The rows below give T cell receptor beta chains drawn from one sample of a study of T cells in localized non-small cell lung cancer. Profiling relied on immunoSEQ multiplex PCR, and the TCRdb table lists in-frame clones only, not all of them. The sample records tens of thousands of clones, roughly 77% being singletons. The sequenced sample was peripheral blood, obtained before any cancer treatment. These receptor sequences come from a male donor at least 60 years old with stage III squamous cell lung carcinoma. The CDR3 runs from the conserved cysteine through the conserved F or W. The D gene is left open where the match is weak. Clone size is given for some rows only: seen once, a few or many times, or a class if the clone is expanded.

DNA | CDR3 | J | size | D | V
TGTGCCACCAGCGAGGGCAGGGATACCCACAATGAGCAGTTCTTC | CATSEGRDTHNEQFF | TRBJ2-1 | few | - | TRBV15
TGTGCCAGCAGCCTGACCGGGACAGGGGGCAGTGAGCAGTACTTC | CASSLTGTGGSEQYF | TRBJ2-7 | - | TRBD1 | TRBV2
TGCGCCAGCAGCCAAGAGGGGGGGACCAGCTACGAGCAGTACTTC | CASSQEGGTSYEQYF | TRBJ2-7 | - | TRBD2 | TRBV4-3
TGTGCCAGCAATCGGGGGGGTTATATGAACACTGAAGCTTTCTTT | CASNRGGYMNTEAFF | TRBJ1-1 | - | - | TRBV25-1
TGTGCCAGCAACCCGGGACAGTTTAATGAAAAACTGTTTTTT | CASNPGQFNEKLFF | TRBJ1-4 | - | TRBD1 | TRBV28
TGTGCCAGCAGTTACGGGGATGCTAATTCACCCCTCCACTTT | CASSYGDANSPLHF | TRBJ1-6 | few | - | TRBV6-5
TGTGCCAGCAGCGTAGTTCCGGGACTAAGCACAGATACGCAGTATTTT | CASSVVPGLSTDTQYF | TRBJ2-3 | - | TRBD2 | TRBV9
TGTGCCAGCAGCAACCCAGGGGGCGGTTTCATGTACGAGCAGTACTTC | CASSNPGGGFMYEQYF | TRBJ2-7 | - | TRBD1 | TRBV7-6
TGTGCCAGCAGTTCCCTCGGAGAGGGGATGTTGTCAGATACGCAGTATTTT | CASSSLGEGMLSDTQYF | TRBJ2-3 | once | - | TRBV27
TGTGCCAGCAGCCAGCCGACCAGCGAGCAGTTCTTC | CASSQPTSEQFF | TRBJ2-1 | few | - | TRBV7-6
TGTGCCAGCAGTTTATGGACAGGAGGTTACGAGCAGTACTTC | CASSLWTGGYEQYF | TRBJ2-7 | - | TRBD1 | TRBV27
TGTGCCAGCAGCGGGACAGCGTCCTACGAGCAGTACTTC | CASSGTASYEQYF | TRBJ2-7 | - | TRBD1 | TRBV5-4
TGTGCCAGCAGCTTGAAAGGCTGGAACACCGGGGAGCTGTTTTTT | CASSLKGWNTGELFF | TRBJ2-2 | - | - | TRBV5-8
TGTGCCAGCAGGTGGACACAAATGGTCTACGAGCAGTACTTC | CASRWTQMVYEQYF | TRBJ2-7 | - | - | TRBV28
TGCGCCAGCAGCCAAGCCCATCGGTCCGGGGGAGGGGGTGAAAAACTGTTTTTT | CASSQAHRSGGGGEKLFF | TRBJ1-4 | - | - | TRBV4-1
TGTGCCAGCAGTTGGGGGGGTTTTCGCGGTGAGCAGTTCTTC | CASSWGGFRGEQFF | TRBJ2-1 | - | TRBD2 | TRBV28
TGTGCCAGTAGTCCCCCCTTCGGACCCTTACGAACCTACAATGAGCAGTTCTTC | CASSPPFGPLRTYNEQFF | TRBJ2-1 | - | - | TRBV19
TGTGCCAGCTCAACTTTCAGGGCTAACTATGGCTACACCTTC | CASSTFRANYGYTF | TRBJ1-2 | - | - | TRBV18
TGTGCCAGCAGCTCCAGGGGTAGTACGAACACCGGGGAGCTGTTTTTT | CASSSRGSTNTGELFF | TRBJ2-2 | medium-sized | - | TRBV7-6
TGTGCCAGCAGCGTAGCGTCAGGCTATGGCTACACCTTC | CASSVASGYGYTF | TRBJ1-2 | - | - | TRBV9
TGTGCCAGCAGCCGGGCCAGGCAAGAGACCCAGTACTTC | CASSRARQETQYF | TRBJ2-5 | - | - | TRBV7-8
TGTGCCAGCAGCTTGAAACTAGCGGGATCTAGTACGCAGTATTTT | CASSLKLAGSSTQYF | TRBJ2-3 | - | TRBD2 | TRBV7-9
TGTGCCAGCAGCGTAGAAGGGGTGAACACTGAAGCTTTCTTT | CASSVEGVNTEAFF | TRBJ1-1 | - | - | TRBV9
TGTGCCAGCAGCTATGGGACTCCGGGACGGGGGAACACTGAAGCTTTCTTT | CASSYGTPGRGNTEAFF | TRBJ1-1 | - | - | TRBV7-9
TGTGCCAGCAGTGAGTATGGTTCTGAAGCTTTCTTT | CASSEYGSEAFF | TRBJ1-1 | - | - | TRBV2
TGTGCCAGTAGTCCCCAGGGGGCTGACGGCTACACCTTC | CASSPQGADGYTF | TRBJ1-2 | - | TRBD1 | TRBV19
TGTGCCAGTAGTAACACAGGGAATCGAAACGGGAACACTGAAGCTTTCTTT | CASSNTGNRNGNTEAFF | TRBJ1-1 | - | - | TRBV19
TGTGCCAGCAGTCAACAAGGACTCTTCACAGATACGCAGTATTTT | CASSQQGLFTDTQYF | TRBJ2-3 | - | - | TRBV7-2
TGTGCCAGCAGCTTAGTGGGGGGAGAGACCCAGTACTTC | CASSLVGGETQYF | TRBJ2-5 | - | - | TRBV7-2
TGTGCCAGCAGTACAAGGAGAATGAGGTCCTACGAGCAGTACTTC | CASSTRRMRSYEQYF | TRBJ2-7 | - | - | TRBV28
TGTGCCAGCAGCTTAACTCAGGGGTTTCAAGAGACCCAGTACTTC | CASSLTQGFQETQYF | TRBJ2-5 | - | - | TRBV7-3
TGCGCCAGCAGCCAAGAGTTAGGCAGGGAAGAGGACACTGAAGCTTTCTTT | CASSQELGREEDTEAFF | TRBJ1-1 | - | - | TRBV4-3
TGTGCCACCAGCAGAGATTCTTGGACTGGGGTAGAGACCCAGTACTTC | CATSRDSWTGVETQYF | TRBJ2-5 | - | - | TRBV15
TGTGCCAGCTCACCAGCTTCTTGGGTGTTGGGTGAAGCTTTCTTT | CASSPASWVLGEAFF | TRBJ1-1 | - | - | TRBV18
TGTGCCAGCAGCGTACGTGGAGGGGACACTGAAGCTTTCTTT | CASSVRGGDTEAFF | TRBJ1-1 | - | - | TRBV9
TGTGCCAGCAAGGTAGCGGGTATCTACGAGCAGTACTTC | CASKVAGIYEQYF | TRBJ2-7 | - | TRBD2 | TRBV13
TGTGCCAGCAGTTACGGGACAGTCAATCAGCCCCAGCATTTT | CASSYGTVNQPQHF | TRBJ1-5 | - | TRBD1 | TRBV6-5
TGTGCCAGCAGCAAAAGCCCGGGACCGGGGGGTTTTGAGCAGTACTTC | CASSKSPGPGGFEQYF | TRBJ2-7 | - | TRBD2 | TRBV7-6
TGTGCCAGCAGCTACCAGACAGCCGGGAGCACAGATACGCAGTATTTT | CASSYQTAGSTDTQYF | TRBJ2-3 | - | - | TRBV5-5
TGTGCCAGCAGCTCCACGGGAAACACCATATATTTT | CASSSTGNTIYF | TRBJ1-3 | - | - | TRBV11-1
TGTGCCAGCAGCTTGGTTACGAACATGAACAATGAGCAGTTCTTC | CASSLVTNMNNEQFF | TRBJ2-1 | - | - | TRBV5-6
TGTGCCAGCAGCTTACAAGGGGCCCGCACAGATACGCAGTATTTT | CASSLQGARTDTQYF | TRBJ2-3 | - | - | TRBV7-2
TGTGCCAGCGCAACAGGGTACTACGAGCAGTACTTC | CASATGYYEQYF | TRBJ2-7 | - | - | TRBV6-6
TGTGCCAGCAGCTTAGGTGCGGGAGCAACTAATGAAAAACTGTTTTTT | CASSLGAGATNEKLFF | TRBJ1-4 | - | - | TRBV7-2